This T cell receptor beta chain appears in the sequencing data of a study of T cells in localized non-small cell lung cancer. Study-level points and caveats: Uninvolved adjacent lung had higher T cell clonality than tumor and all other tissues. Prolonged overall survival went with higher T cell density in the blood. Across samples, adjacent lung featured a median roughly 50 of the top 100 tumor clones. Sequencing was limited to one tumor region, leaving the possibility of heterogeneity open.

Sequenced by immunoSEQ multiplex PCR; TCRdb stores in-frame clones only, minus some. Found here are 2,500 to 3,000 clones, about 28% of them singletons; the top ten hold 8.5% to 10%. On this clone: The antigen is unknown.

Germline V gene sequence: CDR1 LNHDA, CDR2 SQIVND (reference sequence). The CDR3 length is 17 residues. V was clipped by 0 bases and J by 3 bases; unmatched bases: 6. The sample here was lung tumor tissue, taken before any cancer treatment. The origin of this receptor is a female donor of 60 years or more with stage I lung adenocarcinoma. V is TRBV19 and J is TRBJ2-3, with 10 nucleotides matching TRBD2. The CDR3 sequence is CASSIDRAGGSTDTQYF. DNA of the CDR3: TGTGCCAGTAGTATAGATCGAGCGGGAGGGAGTACAGATACGCAGTATTTT.